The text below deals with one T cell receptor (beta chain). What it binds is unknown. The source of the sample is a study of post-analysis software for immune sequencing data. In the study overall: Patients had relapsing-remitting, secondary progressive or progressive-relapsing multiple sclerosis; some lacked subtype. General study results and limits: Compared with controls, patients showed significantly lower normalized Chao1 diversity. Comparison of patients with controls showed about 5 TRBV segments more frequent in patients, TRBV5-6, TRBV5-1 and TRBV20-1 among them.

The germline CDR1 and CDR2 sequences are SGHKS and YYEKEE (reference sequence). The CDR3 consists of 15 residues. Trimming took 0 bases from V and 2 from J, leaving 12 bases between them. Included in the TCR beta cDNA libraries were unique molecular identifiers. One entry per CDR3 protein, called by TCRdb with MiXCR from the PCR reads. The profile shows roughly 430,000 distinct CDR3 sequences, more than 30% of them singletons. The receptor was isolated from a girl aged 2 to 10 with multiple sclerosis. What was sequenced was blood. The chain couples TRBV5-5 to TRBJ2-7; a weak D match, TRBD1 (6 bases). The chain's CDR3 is CASSLDGQRTYEQYF. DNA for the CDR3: TGTGCCAGCAGCTTGGACGGACAGAGGACCTACGAGCAGTACTTC.